The 26 T cell receptor beta chains listed next were all sequenced from one sample in a study of blood T cells in healthy people across ages. It was with a sample-barcoded 5' primer and a J-beta primer mix that a second PCR of about 6 to 12 cycles was run. TCRdb passed the 5' RACE reads through MiXCR, listing each CDR3 protein once. The repertoire has about 800,000 distinct CDR3 sequences, 46% of them found once; the top ten carry around 18%. Sequencing was performed on blood. Every receptor here comes from a man of 80 years or more in good health.

The V and J genes are TRBV4-3 and TRBJ1-1; D is perhaps TRBD1 (5 bases). The V and J ends lost 1 base and 5 bases respectively, with 17 bases between them. Germline V gives CDR1 LGHNA, CDR2 YSLEER. This CDR3 has 16 residues. The CDR3 is CASSQVLAGQRTEAFF. CDR3 nucleotide sequence: TGCGCCAGCAGCCAAGTTTTGGCAGGACAAAGGACTGAAGCTTTCTTT.

This clonotype was observed a handful of times. The genes are TRBV27 and TRBJ2-7; TRBD1 might be the D (8 bases). The germline V gene encodes CDR1 MNHEY and CDR2 SMNVEV (reference sequence). CDR3 size: 14 residues. V was clipped by 9 bases and J by 5 bases, with 20 bases between them. DNA of the CDR3: TGTGCCAGTCGGGGGGCAGGGGGCTTCCACGAGCAGTACTTC. It is translated as CASRGAGGFHEQYF.

Of note for this clonotype: One junction end does not reproduce the germline sequence, and a read error may be involved. This sequence joins TRBV29-1 and TRBJ2-1; TRBD2 matches at 13 bases. Per germline, CDR1 SQVTM and CDR2 ANQGSEA. The CDR3 is 16 residues long. The CDR3, as DNA: TGCAGCGTTGAAGACGTGACTAGCGGGAGGTCCAATGAGCGGTTCTTC. It encodes CSVEDVTSGRSNERFF.

Of note for this clonotype: A much more abundant neighbour one base away suggests this may be a read error. This chain connects TRBV25-1 to TRBJ2-5, with 10 bases matching TRBD1. The CDR3 length is 15 residues. The V gene's germline CDR1 is MGHDK and CDR2 SYGVNS. J gave up 5 bases and V 1 base, and 4 bases lay outside the gene matches. In nucleotides, the CDR3 is TGTGCCAGCAGTGAATTTGGGACAGGGGTGGAGACCCAGTACTTC. It yields the protein CASSEFGTGVETQYF.

The J gene is TRBJ2-4, the V gene TRBV11-2; 11 bases agree with TRBD2. The J call may be mistaken, given a closer DNA end match to TRBJ2-7. This CDR3 contains 15 residues. Germline assignment: CDR1 SGHAT and CDR2 FQNNGV. The DNA for the CDR3 is TGTGCCAGCAGTTATACGTTAGCGGGAGGGACCGAGCAGTACTTC. It translates to CASSYTLAGGTEQYF.

Comment on this clonotype: Its ends do not fully match the called genes, so a read error is possible. V gene TRBV6-1 combines with J gene TRBJ2-2; D remains ambiguous. The germline V gene has CDR1 MNHNS and CDR2 SASEGT. The CDR3 runs 14 residues. Written as DNA, the CDR3 is TGTGTCAGCAGTAAACCCGACTCGGGCGGGGAGCTGTTTTTT. Its protein product is CVSSKPDSGGELFF.

The chain recombines TRBV4-2 with TRBJ2-3; perhaps TRBD2 as D (6 bases). Looked up from germline, CDR1 is LGHNA and CDR2 is YNFKEQ. Trimming shortened V by 7 bases and J by 2 bases, and 13 bases separated the two germline ends. The CDR3 length is 14 residues. CDR3 region: CASNREIDTDTQYF. CDR3 DNA: TGTGCCAGCAACCGGGAGATTGACACAGATACGCAGTATTTT.

Comments on this clonotype: This may stem from a read error, because a much larger clone lies one nucleotide away. This chain links TRBV20-1 with TRBJ2-1; D possibly corresponds to TRBD2 (6 bases). CDR3 length: 12 amino acids. The germline V gene has CDR1 DFQATT and CDR2 SNEGSKA (reference sequence). Trimming shortened V by 7 bases and J by 7 bases, and 14 bases separated the two germline ends. CDR3 in amino acids: CSDSGAGNEQFF. DNA for the CDR3: TGCAGTGATTCGGGAGCAGGGAATGAGCAGTTCTTC.

This clonotype came up a few times. V is TRBV12-3 or TRBV12-4 and J is TRBJ1-5, with TRBD1 matching 7 bases. The trim removed 8 bases at V and 2 bases at J, leaving 9 bases unmatched. The CDR3 contains 15 residues. The CDR3, as DNA: TGTGCCAGCTCCCTGGAGGGGGCCGGCAATCAGCCCCAGCATTTT. Translation: CASSLEGAGNQPQHF.

This clonotype was picked up a small number of times. In nucleotides, the CDR3 is TGCAGCCCTGGAGGGTACAATGAGCAGTTCTTC. It is translated as CSPGGYNEQFF. The J gene is TRBJ2-1, the V gene TRBV29-1, with D perhaps matching TRBD2 (6 bases). With 8 bases removed from V and 4 bases from J, the gap between germline ends came to 9 bases. The CDR3 loop spans 11 amino acids. Per the germline V gene, CDR1 is SQVTM and CDR2 is ANQGSEA.

The rearrangement uses TRBV28 and TRBJ2-5; possible D gene TRBD1, 5 bases. Germline assignment: CDR1 MDHEN and CDR2 SYDVKM. This CDR3 has 14 amino acids. Trimming stripped 3 bases from V and 3 bases from J, with 11 bases between. The CDR3 protein is CASSFFQGEETQYF. The CDR3 bases are TGTGCCAGCAGTTTCTTTCAGGGTGAAGAGACCCAGTACTTC.

The V call is TRBV7-8, the J call TRBJ2-7; 7 bases are shared with TRBD2. The J segment lost 7 bases and the V segment lost 6 bases, leaving 15 bases of the junction unmatched. Germline V gene sequence: CDR1 SGHVS, CDR2 FQNEAQ. The CDR3 runs to 15 residues. The CDR3, as DNA: TGTGCCAGCAGGCCTGGCGGGAGTTCGTACAATGAGCAGTACTTC. Encoded protein: CASRPGGSSYNEQYF.

V usage is TRBV12-3 or TRBV12-4 and J usage is TRBJ2-1; 8 positions match TRBD2. Gene TRBJ2-7 matches the end of the DNA better, so the J call may be wrong. The CDR3 covers 15 residues. For the CDR3, the DNA is TGTGCCAGCAGTTACACGAGCGGGAGTTACAATGAGCAGTACTTC. Translation gives CASSYTSGSYNEQYF.

This clonotype has more than one count but fewer than ten. The V and J genes are TRBV7-9 and TRBJ2-1; D possibly corresponds to TRBD2 (6 bases). There are 15 residues in the CDR3. Germline assignment: CDR1 SEHNR and CDR2 FQNEAQ (reference sequence). Trimming removed 5 bases at V and 6 bases at J, with 17 bases between. In DNA, the CDR3 is TGTGCCAGCAGCGACGACACGACGCGGGGCAATGAGCAGTTCTTC. Protein: CASSDDTTRGNEQFF. The full variable domain, rest sourced from reference TRBV7-9 and TRBJ2-1, is DTGVSQNPRHKITKRGQNVTFRCDPISEHNRLYWYRQTLGQGPEFLTYFQNEAQLEKSRLLSDRFSAERPKGSFSTLEIQRTEQGDSAMYLCASSDDTTRGNEQFFGPGTRLTVL.

This clonotype was counted a few times. The chain has TRBV4-3 and TRBJ2-3; 8 bases fit TRBD2. This CDR3 is 17 amino acids long. Germline V gives CDR1 LGHNA, CDR2 YSLEER. The ends lost 1 base at V and 1 base at J; junction bases unmatched: 7. CDR3 region: CASSQVGQAGGTDTQYF. DNA of the CDR3: TGCGCCAGCAGCCAAGTAGGGCAAGCGGGGGGCACAGATACGCAGTATTTT.

The CDR3 DNA reads TGTGCCAGCAGCGAACTAGGGGAGCTGTTTTTT. Amino acid sequence: CASSELGELFF. The chain recombines TRBV7-6 with TRBJ2-2; D unresolved. CDR3 length: 11 amino acids. V lost 5 bases and J 8 bases, leaving 6 bases between the germline ends. The germline V gene encodes CDR1 SGHVS and CDR2 FNYEAQ.

This clonotype was found many times. This chain uses TRBV20-1 with TRBJ2-7; the D gene is possibly TRBD2 (5 bases). V was clipped by 5 bases and J by 7 bases, with 15 bases between them. CDR1 and CDR2 (germline): DFQATT, SNEGSKA (reference sequence). This CDR3 region has 12 residues. CDR3 in amino acids: CSALEGPGEQYF. CDR3 bases: TGCAGTGCTCTAGAGGGCCCGGGGGAGCAGTACTTC.

The chain combines TRBV10-3 with TRBJ2-3; tentative D call: TRBD2 (6 bases). CDR3 size: 16 residues. Germline V CDR1 and CDR2: ENHRY, SYGVKD. V lost 3 bases and J lost 3, with 16 bases in between. The CDR3, as DNA: TGTGCCATCAGTGACCCGGGACTGCCCAGTACAGATACGCAGTATTTT. This sequence encodes CAISDPGLPSTDTQYF.

This clonotype turned up a few times. The chain is built from TRBV5-1 and TRBJ2-1; 9 nucleotides line up with TRBD1. The ends lost 4 bases at V and 5 bases at J; junction bases unmatched: 4. The CDR3 is 14 amino acids. Germline-derived CDR1 and CDR2 are SGHRS and YFSETQ. The CDR3 coding sequence is TGCGCCAGCAGCGAGGGACAGGGAAACAATGAGCAGTTCTTC. Translated: CASSEGQGNNEQFF.

The gene calls are TRBV11-2 and TRBJ2-5; D gene uncertain. Trimming cost V 3 bases and J 11 bases, with 22 bases left between them. Germline values: CDR1 SGHAT, CDR2 FQNNGV. This CDR3 is built from 15 residues. CDR3 sequence reads: CASSFGVAVISEQYF. CDR3 DNA: TGTGCCAGCAGCTTCGGCGTCGCGGTTATAAGTGAGCAGTACTTC.

The chain employs TRBV28 and TRBJ2-3, with D possibly matching TRBD2 (6 bases). Germline-derived CDR1 and CDR2 are MDHEN and SYDVKM. This CDR3 region has 15 residues. The ends were cut back, 4 bases at V and 3 bases at J, with 14 bases in the middle. The CDR3 coding sequence is TGTGCCAGCAGTTCCCCCGGGGGTGGGACAGATACGCAGTATTTT. Translation gives CASSSPGGGTDTQYF.

The V gene is TRBV7-2, the J gene TRBJ2-1; the D is unclear. Per the germline V gene, CDR1 is SGHTA and CDR2 is FQGNSA. The CDR3 totals 13 residues. V lost 6 bases, J lost 12 bases, and 18 bases lay in between. The CDR3 nucleotides read TGTGCCAGCAGTTTTCGACGGTCAATGAGGCAGTTCTTC. It codes for CASSFRRSMRQFF.

Only a few counts were recorded for this clonotype. The chain joins TRBV7-2 to TRBJ1-5; 8 bases line up with TRBD1. The length of the CDR3 is 15 residues. Germline CDR1 SGHTA, CDR2 FQGNSA. The J segment lost 1 base and the V segment lost 4 bases, leaving 3 bases of the junction unmatched. The CDR3 DNA is TGTGCCAGCAGCTCGTGGACAGGGAGCAATCAGCCCCAGCATTTT. Its protein is CASSSWTGSNQPQHF.

This clonotype came up many times. V and J are TRBV12-3 or TRBV12-4 and TRBJ2-5, with D perhaps given as TRBD1 or TRBD2 (5 bases each). The length of the CDR3 is 13 residues. Trimming removed 5 bases from V and 4 bases from J, with 11 bases in between. The CDR3 nucleotides read TGTGCCAGCAGTCGCAATGGGGGAGAGACCCAGTACTTC. It codes for CASSRNGGETQYF.

In its sample, this clonotype was seen a few times. This chain connects TRBV7-2 to TRBJ2-2; 7 bases agree with TRBD2. The CDR3 sequence is 16 residues long. V lost 1 base, J lost 6 bases, and 8 bases stayed unmatched. Germline V CDR1 and CDR2: SGHTA, FQGNSA. In nucleotides, the CDR3 is TGTGCCAGCAGCTTAGTCTCCAGCGGGGAATCCGGGGAGCTGTTTTTT. Amino acid sequence: CASSLVSSGESGELFF.

The chain has TRBV5-1 and TRBJ2-5; TRBD2 aligns across 8 bases. Germline V gene lookup returns CDR1 SGHRS and CDR2 YFSETQ. V lost 4 bases and J lost 5; bases outside the gene matches: 13. This CDR3 is 16 amino acids long. This chain's CDR3 is CASSAQSGLAGETQYF. In DNA form, the CDR3 reads TGCGCCAGCAGCGCCCAATCGGGTCTAGCGGGTGAGACCCAGTACTTC.